These T cell receptor beta chains were read from a single sample in a study of T cell changes during pregnancy in multiple sclerosis. Repertoires were generated with immunoSEQ multiplex PCR, while TCRdb's copy carries only in-frame clones and drops some. The repertoire consists of around 72,000 clones, with about nine tenths occurring once and the leading ten covering less than 0.85%. The sample was peripheral blood, taken in the third trimester of pregnancy. The receptors derive from a female donor in good health, enrolled as a control in a pregnancy study. Both conserved end residues are part of each CDR3. A D gene is named only where the DNA matches it firmly. Not every row has a clone size; where given, it reads once, few, many or a size class.

d_gene: TRBD1
v_gene: TRBV7-6
j_gene: TRBJ1-6
abundance: -
CDR3aa: CASSLDRATSPLHF
CDR3nt: TGTGCCAGCAGCTTGGACAGGGCTACTTCACCCCTCCACTTT

d_gene: TRBD2
v_gene: TRBV4-2
j_gene: TRBJ2-3
abundance: -
CDR3aa: CASSQEIRSGGAGDTQYF
CDR3nt: TGTGCCAGCAGCCAAGAAATTCGGAGCGGGGGGGCCGGGGATACGCAGTATTTT

d_gene: -
v_gene: TRBV5-4
j_gene: TRBJ1-6
abundance: -
CDR3aa: CASSLRSSYNSPLHF
CDR3nt: TGTGCCAGCAGCCTCCGGAGCTCCTATAATTCACCCCTCCACTTT

d_gene: TRBD1
v_gene: TRBV6-6
j_gene: TRBJ1-2
abundance: -
CDR3aa: CASSATGGEDTF
CDR3nt: TGTGCCAGCAGTGCCACAGGGGGCGAGGACACCTTC

d_gene: -
v_gene: TRBV9
j_gene: TRBJ1-2
abundance: -
CDR3aa: CASSVEGGAGYTF
CDR3nt: TGTGCCAGCAGCGTAGAGGGAGGGGCGGGCTACACCTTC

d_gene: -
v_gene: TRBV2
j_gene: TRBJ1-1
abundance: -
CDR3aa: CASSPQGVNTEAFF
CDR3nt: TGTGCCAGCAGTCCACAGGGAGTGAACACTGAAGCTTTCTTT

d_gene: -
v_gene: TRBV2
j_gene: TRBJ1-2
abundance: -
CDR3aa: CASRDGGWRFYGYTF
CDR3nt: TGTGCCAGCAGGGACGGAGGGTGGCGGTTCTATGGCTACACCTTC

d_gene: -
v_gene: TRBV7-2
j_gene: TRBJ2-5
abundance: once
CDR3aa: CASSLLETQYF
CDR3nt: TGTGCCAGCAGCTTACTTGAGACCCAGTACTTC

d_gene: -
v_gene: TRBV11-2
j_gene: TRBJ2-7
abundance: -
CDR3aa: CASSFDTTYEQYF
CDR3nt: TGTGCCAGCAGCTTTGACACCACCTACGAGCAGTACTTC

d_gene: -
v_gene: TRBV19
j_gene: TRBJ1-2
abundance: once
CDR3aa: CASSIPSRGNYGYTF
CDR3nt: TGTGCCAGTAGTATCCCATCCAGGGGCAACTATGGCTACACCTTC

d_gene: TRBD1
v_gene: TRBV4-1
j_gene: TRBJ2-2
abundance: -
CDR3aa: CASSLLNRGLNTGELFF
CDR3nt: TGCGCCAGCAGTCTTTTAAACAGGGGGCTCAACACCGGGGAGCTGTTTTTT

d_gene: -
v_gene: TRBV4-1
j_gene: TRBJ2-6
abundance: -
CDR3aa: CASSQLGANVLTF
CDR3nt: TGCGCCAGCAGCCAACTTGGGGCCAACGTCCTGACTTTC

d_gene: TRBD1
v_gene: TRBV5-4
j_gene: TRBJ2-3
abundance: -
CDR3aa: CASSLMRTGNTDTQYF
CDR3nt: TGTGCCAGCAGCTTGATGAGGACAGGGAACACAGATACGCAGTATTTT

d_gene: TRBD1
v_gene: TRBV6-4
j_gene: TRBJ1-1
abundance: -
CDR3aa: CASRPGQANTEAFF
CDR3nt: TGTGCCAGCAGGCCGGGACAGGCGAACACTGAAGCTTTCTTT

d_gene: TRBD1
v_gene: TRBV28
j_gene: TRBJ2-7
abundance: once
CDR3aa: CASTGTGTASYEQYF
CDR3nt: TGTGCCAGCACCGGTACCGGGACAGCATCCTACGAGCAGTACTTC

d_gene: -
v_gene: TRBV30
j_gene: TRBJ1-5
abundance: -
CDR3aa: CAWSVSGGRYQPQHF
CDR3nt: TGTGCCTGGAGTGTATCGGGGGGGCGATATCAGCCCCAGCATTTT

d_gene: TRBD1
v_gene: TRBV10-3
j_gene: TRBJ2-7
abundance: -
CDR3aa: CAISDEGAFDEQYF
CDR3nt: TGTGCCATCAGTGATGAGGGGGCATTCGACGAGCAGTACTTC

d_gene: -
v_gene: TRBV6-5
j_gene: TRBJ1-2
abundance: -
CDR3aa: CASSYSNSPYGYTF
CDR3nt: TGTGCCAGCAGTTACTCGAACAGCCCCTATGGCTACACCTTC

d_gene: TRBD2
v_gene: TRBV6-6
j_gene: TRBJ2-1
abundance: -
CDR3aa: CASSWGTSAPGEQFF
CDR3nt: TGTGCCAGCAGTTGGGGGACTAGCGCTCCTGGGGAGCAGTTCTTC

d_gene: -
v_gene: TRBV7-2
j_gene: TRBJ2-7
abundance: -
CDR3aa: CASSPRVHEQYF
CDR3nt: TGTGCCAGCAGCCCCAGGGTGCACGAGCAGTACTTC

d_gene: -
v_gene: TRBV19
j_gene: TRBJ2-3
abundance: -
CDR3aa: CASTGRVEADTQYF
CDR3nt: TGTGCCAGTACGGGCAGGGTAGAGGCAGATACGCAGTATTTT

d_gene: TRBD1
v_gene: TRBV14
j_gene: TRBJ2-5
abundance: -
CDR3aa: CASSKIQGARGQETQYF
CDR3nt: TGTGCCAGCAGCAAAATCCAGGGGGCGCGGGGCCAAGAGACCCAGTACTTC

d_gene: -
v_gene: TRBV2
j_gene: TRBJ2-5
abundance: -
CDR3aa: CASSGTRGRETQYF
CDR3nt: TGTGCCAGCAGTGGGACACGAGGGAGGGAGACCCAGTACTTC

d_gene: TRBD2
v_gene: TRBV7-6
j_gene: TRBJ2-1
abundance: -
CDR3aa: CASSSPGTSGKNEQFF
CDR3nt: TGTGCCAGCAGTTCCCCCGGGACTAGCGGGAAAAATGAGCAGTTCTTC

d_gene: TRBD1
v_gene: TRBV5-6
j_gene: TRBJ2-5
abundance: -
CDR3aa: CASSYDRGLKTQYF
CDR3nt: TGTGCCAGCAGTTACGACAGGGGGCTTAAGACCCAGTACTTC

d_gene: TRBD2
v_gene: TRBV10-1
j_gene: TRBJ2-3
abundance: -
CDR3aa: CASSDSETSGVPGTQYF
CDR3nt: TGCGCCAGCAGTGACTCCGAGACTAGCGGGGTACCGGGTACGCAGTATTTT

d_gene: -
v_gene: TRBV28
j_gene: TRBJ1-2
abundance: -
CDR3aa: CASSLAPTRDRGYTF
CDR3nt: TGTGCCAGCAGTTTAGCACCGACAAGAGATCGTGGCTACACCTTC

d_gene: TRBD1
v_gene: TRBV5-6
j_gene: TRBJ2-3
abundance: -
CDR3aa: CASSSGTGTTDTQYF
CDR3nt: TGTGCCAGCAGCTCCGGGACAGGGACCACAGATACGCAGTATTTT

d_gene: TRBD2
v_gene: TRBV2
j_gene: TRBJ2-7
abundance: once
CDR3aa: CASSDNVAGAGHF
CDR3nt: TGTGCCAGCAGTGATAATGTAGCGGGCGCGGGGCACTTC

d_gene: TRBD1
v_gene: TRBV10-2
j_gene: TRBJ1-6
abundance: -
CDR3aa: CASSLTGTGSFSYNSPLHF
CDR3nt: TGCGCCAGCAGTTTAACCGGGACAGGCTCCTTCTCCTATAATTCACCCCTCCACTTT

d_gene: TRBD1
v_gene: TRBV11-2
j_gene: TRBJ1-1
abundance: -
CDR3aa: CASSPRTGKNTEAFF
CDR3nt: TGTGCCAGCAGCCCCCGGACAGGGAAGAACACTGAAGCTTTCTTT

d_gene: -
v_gene: TRBV19
j_gene: TRBJ1-5
abundance: once
CDR3aa: CASSIDLSVPNQPQHF
CDR3nt: TGTGCCAGTAGTATAGATCTATCGGTCCCCAATCAGCCCCAGCATTTT

d_gene: -
v_gene: TRBV4-3
j_gene: TRBJ1-3
abundance: -
CDR3aa: CASSQTRGNTIYF
CDR3nt: TGCGCCAGCAGCCAAACTCGAGGAAACACCATATATTTT

d_gene: TRBD1
v_gene: TRBV19
j_gene: TRBJ2-7
abundance: -
CDR3aa: CASRSEGGASYEQYF
CDR3nt: TGTGCCAGTAGATCAGAAGGGGGCGCTTCCTACGAGCAGTACTTC

d_gene: TRBD1
v_gene: TRBV2
j_gene: TRBJ2-2
abundance: once
CDR3aa: CASLAGTGNTGELFF
CDR3nt: TGTGCCAGCTTGGCCGGGACAGGGAACACCGGGGAGCTGTTTTTT

d_gene: TRBD1
v_gene: TRBV7-8
j_gene: TRBJ1-6
abundance: -
CDR3aa: CASSFSPGQGGSPLHF
CDR3nt: TGTGCCAGCAGCTTTAGTCCGGGACAGGGGGGCTCACCCCTCCACTTT

d_gene: -
v_gene: TRBV7-8
j_gene: TRBJ2-5
abundance: -
CDR3aa: CASSPTSQRGETQYF
CDR3nt: TGTGCCAGCAGCCCAACTAGTCAACGGGGAGAGACCCAGTACTTC

d_gene: -
v_gene: TRBV30
j_gene: TRBJ1-3
abundance: -
CDR3aa: CAWSLGGNTIYF
CDR3nt: TGTGCCTGGAGTCTCGGTGGAAACACCATATATTTT

d_gene: -
v_gene: TRBV10-2
j_gene: TRBJ2-7
abundance: -
CDR3aa: CASSDRGAGSYEQYF
CDR3nt: TGCGCCAGCAGTGACCGGGGGGCCGGCTCCTACGAGCAGTACTTC